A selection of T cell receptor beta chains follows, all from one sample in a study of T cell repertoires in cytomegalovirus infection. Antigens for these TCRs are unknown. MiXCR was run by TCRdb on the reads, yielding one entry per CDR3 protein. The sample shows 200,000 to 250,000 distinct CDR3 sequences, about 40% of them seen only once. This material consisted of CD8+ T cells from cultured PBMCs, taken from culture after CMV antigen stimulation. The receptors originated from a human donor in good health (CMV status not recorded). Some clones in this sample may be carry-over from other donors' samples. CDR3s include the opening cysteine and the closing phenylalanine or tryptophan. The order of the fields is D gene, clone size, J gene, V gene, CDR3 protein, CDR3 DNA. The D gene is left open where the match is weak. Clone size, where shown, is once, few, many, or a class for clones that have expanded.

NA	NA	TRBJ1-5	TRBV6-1	CASSVGHNSNQPQHF	TGTGCCAGCAGCGTGGGACACAATAGCAATCAGCCCCAGCATTTT
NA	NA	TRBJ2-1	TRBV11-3	CASSLDRDGYWGEQFF	TGTGCCAGCAGCTTAGACAGGGACGGTTATTGGGGGGAGCAGTTCTTC
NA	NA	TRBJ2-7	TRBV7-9	CASSSTRNEQYF	TGTGCCAGCAGCTCCACGAGGAACGAGCAGTACTTC
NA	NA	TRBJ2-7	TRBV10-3	CAISEGQAYEQYF	TGTGCCATCAGTGAAGGGCAGGCCTACGAGCAGTACTTC
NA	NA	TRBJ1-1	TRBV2	CASRTQGGDTEAFF	TGTGCCAGCAGGACGCAGGGTGGCGACACTGAAGCTTTCTTT
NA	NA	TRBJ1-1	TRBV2	CASSEGREAFF	TGTGCCAGCAGTGAAGGGAGGGAGGCTTTCTTT
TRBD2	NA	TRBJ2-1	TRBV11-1	CASSLVSLAGVTYNEQFF	TGTGCCAGCAGCTTAGTGAGCCTAGCGGGGGTAACTTACAATGAGCAGTTCTTC
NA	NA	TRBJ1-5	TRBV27	CASGHYNQPQHF	TGTGCCAGCGGACACTACAATCAGCCCCAGCATTTT
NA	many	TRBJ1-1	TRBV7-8	CASSLGGSTEAFF	TGTGCCAGCAGCTTAGGGGGGAGCACTGAAGCTTTCTTT
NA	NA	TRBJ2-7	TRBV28	CASSLQDSSYEQYF	TGTGCCAGCAGTTTACAAGACAGTTCCTACGAGCAGTACTTC
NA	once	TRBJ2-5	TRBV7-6	CASSPRTEPRTQYF	TGTGCCAGCAGCCCTAGGACAGAGCCACGGACCCAGTACTTC
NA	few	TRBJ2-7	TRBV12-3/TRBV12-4	CASSSPSGTATYEQYF	TGTGCCAGCAGTTCCCCCTCGGGGACGGCGACTTACGAGCAGTACTTC
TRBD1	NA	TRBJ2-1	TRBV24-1	CATSFPGQGDEQFF	TGTGCCACCAGTTTCCCCGGACAGGGCGATGAGCAGTTCTTC
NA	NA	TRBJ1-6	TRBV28	CASSLENYNSPLHF	TGTGCCAGCAGTTTAGAAAATTATAATTCACCCCTCCACTTT
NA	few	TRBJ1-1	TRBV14	CASSQDLSGLVNTEAFF	TGTGCCAGCAGCCAAGATCTTTCAGGGCTCGTGAACACTGAAGCTTTCTTT
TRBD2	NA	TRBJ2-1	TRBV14	CASSRDEAGGLYNEQFF	TGTGCCAGCAGCCGAGATGAAGCGGGAGGACTTTACAATGAGCAGTTCTTC
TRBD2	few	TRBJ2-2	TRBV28	CASSLLGGGMNTGELFF	TGTGCCAGCAGTTTACTTGGGGGAGGGATGAACACCGGGGAGCTGTTTTTT
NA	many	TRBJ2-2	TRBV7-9	CASSSHSLSGELFF	TGTGCCAGCAGCTCTCACTCATTATCCGGGGAGCTGTTTTTT
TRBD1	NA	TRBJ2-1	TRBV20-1	CSARVKGQGKGEQFF	TGCAGTGCTAGAGTTAAGGGACAGGGTAAGGGGGAGCAGTTCTTC
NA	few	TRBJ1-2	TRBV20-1	CSAREGINGYTF	TGCAGTGCTAGAGAGGGGATAAATGGCTACACCTTC
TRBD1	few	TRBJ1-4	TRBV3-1	CASSPHTGAQWWKLFF	TGTGCCAGCAGCCCCCATACAGGGGCCCAGTGGTGGAAACTGTTTTTT
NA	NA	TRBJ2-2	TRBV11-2	CARSLLQSETGELFF	TGTGCCAGAAGCCTTCTACAGTCGGAAACCGGGGAGCTGTTTTTT
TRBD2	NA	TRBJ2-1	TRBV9	CASSGSGRAYNEQFF	TGTGCCAGCAGCGGTAGCGGGAGGGCCTACAATGAGCAGTTCTTC
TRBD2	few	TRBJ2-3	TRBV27	CASSLSSGLAGYLDTQYF	TGTGCCAGCAGTTTATCTTCGGGACTAGCGGGTTACCTAGATACGCAGTATTTT
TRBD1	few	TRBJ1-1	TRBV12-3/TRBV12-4	CASSPRTGRMNTEAFF	TGTGCCAGCAGTCCCCGGACAGGGCGGATGAACACTGAAGCTTTCTTT
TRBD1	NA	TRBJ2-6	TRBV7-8	CASSSGQGEAGANVLTF	TGTGCCAGCAGCTCGGGACAGGGGGAGGCTGGGGCCAACGTCCTGACTTTC
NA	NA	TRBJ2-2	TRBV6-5	CASSLFRNTGELFF	TGTGCCAGCAGTCTGTTTAGGAACACCGGGGAGCTGTTTTTT
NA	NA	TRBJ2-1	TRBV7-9	CASSLQKQFF	TGTGCCAGCAGCCTTCAGAAGCAGTTCTTC
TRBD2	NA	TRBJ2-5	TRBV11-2	CASRPPTGGAGETQYF	TGTGCCAGCAGGCCCCCTACCGGGGGGGCTGGAGAGACCCAGTACTTC
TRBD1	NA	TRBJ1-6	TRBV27	CASVGTANSPLHF	TGTGCCAGCGTCGGGACAGCAAATTCACCCCTCCACTTT
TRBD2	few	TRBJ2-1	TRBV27	CASSLAGGDNEQFF	TGTGCCAGCAGTTTAGCGGGAGGGGATAATGAGCAGTTCTTC
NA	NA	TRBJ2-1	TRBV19	CASSIDGGVSYNEQFF	TGTGCCAGTAGTATAGATGGAGGGGTCTCCTACAATGAGCAGTTCTTC
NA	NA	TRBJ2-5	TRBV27	CASSLYRGPTQYF	TGTGCCAGCAGTTTATATAGGGGACCGACCCAGTACTTC
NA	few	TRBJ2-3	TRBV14	CASSPWGGNTQYF	TGTGCCAGCAGCCCCTGGGGAGGAAATACGCAGTATTTT
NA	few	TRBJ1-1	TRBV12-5	CASGLVQGDAEAFF	TGTGCTAGTGGTTTGGTACAGGGAGACGCTGAAGCTTTCTTT
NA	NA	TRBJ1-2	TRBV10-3	CAISENSVSGYTF	TGTGCCATCAGTGAGAACAGCGTGAGCGGCTACACCTTC
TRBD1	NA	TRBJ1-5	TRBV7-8	CASSLDRGHQPQHF	TGTGCCAGCAGCTTAGACAGGGGGCATCAGCCCCAGCATTTT
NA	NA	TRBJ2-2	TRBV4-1	CASSQDSASGELFF	TGCGCCAGCAGCCAAGATTCTGCCTCCGGGGAGCTGTTTTTT
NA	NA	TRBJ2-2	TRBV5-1	CASSLAFSNTGELFF	TGCGCCAGCAGCTTAGCCTTCTCGAACACCGGGGAGCTGTTTTTT
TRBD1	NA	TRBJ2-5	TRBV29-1	CSVEDPRDREFQETQYF	TGCAGCGTTGAAGATCCACGGGACAGGGAGTTCCAAGAGACCCAGTACTTC
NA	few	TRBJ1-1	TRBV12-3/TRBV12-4	CASSPFRAFF	TGTGCCAGCAGTCCCTTTCGAGCTTTCTTT
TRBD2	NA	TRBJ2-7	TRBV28	CASSSVGRGGESYEQYF	TGTGCCAGCAGCTCGGTAGGGCGGGGGGGAGAATCCTACGAGCAGTACTTC
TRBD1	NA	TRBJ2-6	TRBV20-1	CSARRTGVPSGANVLTF	TGCAGTGCTAGACGGACAGGGGTCCCCTCTGGGGCCAACGTCCTGACTTTC
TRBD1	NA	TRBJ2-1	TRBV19	CASRTQGDSYNEQFF	TGTGCCAGTAGAACCCAGGGGGACTCCTACAATGAGCAGTTCTTC
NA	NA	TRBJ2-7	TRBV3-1	CASSQESAEQYF	TGTGCCAGCAGCCAAGAGTCCGCCGAGCAGTACTTC
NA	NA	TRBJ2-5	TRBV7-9	CASSLVGPFQETQYF	TGTGCCAGCAGCTTAGTAGGTCCCTTCCAGGAGACCCAGTACTTC
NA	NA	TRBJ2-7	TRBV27	CASSFYGYEQYF	TGTGCCAGCAGTTTCTACGGTTACGAGCAGTACTTC
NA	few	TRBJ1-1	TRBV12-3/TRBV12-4	CASSLKGFGVDGTEAFF	TGTGCCAGCAGTTTAAAGGGTTTCGGGGTGGATGGGACTGAAGCTTTCTTT
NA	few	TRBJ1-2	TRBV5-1	CASSSGPQDGDYGYTF	TGCGCCAGCAGCTCTGGACCGCAGGACGGTGACTATGGCTACACCTTC
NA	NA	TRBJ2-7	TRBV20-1	CSASLRSSYEQYF	TGCAGTGCTAGCCTAAGAAGCTCCTACGAGCAGTACTTC
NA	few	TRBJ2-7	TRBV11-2	CASSLGVSASYEQYF	TGTGCCAGCAGCTTAGGGGTTTCAGCCTCCTACGAGCAGTACTTC
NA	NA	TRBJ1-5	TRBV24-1	CATSDSREVNQPQHF	TGTGCCACCAGTGATTCTAGGGAAGTGAATCAGCCCCAGCATTTT
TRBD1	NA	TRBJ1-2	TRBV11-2	CASSLDGQVSYGYTF	TGTGCCAGCAGCTTAGACGGACAGGTTTCCTATGGCTACACCTTC
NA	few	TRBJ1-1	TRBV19	CASTGEGLGTEAFF	TGTGCCAGTACCGGCGAGGGGCTTGGGACTGAAGCTTTCTTT
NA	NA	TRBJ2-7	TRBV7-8	CASSLGGGHSYEQYF	TGTGCCAGCAGCTTAGGAGGCGGGCACTCCTACGAGCAGTACTTC
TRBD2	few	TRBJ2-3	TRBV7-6	CASSLGAGVTDTQYF	TGTGCCAGCAGCTTAGGCGCGGGGGTAACAGATACGCAGTATTTT
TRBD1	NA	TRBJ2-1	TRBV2	CASSELGQGIYNEQFF	TGTGCCAGCAGTGAGCTCGGACAGGGGATTTACAATGAGCAGTTCTTC